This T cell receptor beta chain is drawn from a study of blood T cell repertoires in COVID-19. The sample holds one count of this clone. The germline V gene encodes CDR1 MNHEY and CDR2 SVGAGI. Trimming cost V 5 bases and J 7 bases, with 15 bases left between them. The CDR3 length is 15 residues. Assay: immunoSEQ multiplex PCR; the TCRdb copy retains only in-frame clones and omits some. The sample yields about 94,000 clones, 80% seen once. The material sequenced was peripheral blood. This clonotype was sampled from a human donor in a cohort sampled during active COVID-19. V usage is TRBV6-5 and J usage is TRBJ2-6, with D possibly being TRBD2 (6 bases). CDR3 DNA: TGTGCCAGCAGTCCCGGGACTCTGAGAGCCAACGTCCTGACTTTC. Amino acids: CASSPGTLRANVLTF.